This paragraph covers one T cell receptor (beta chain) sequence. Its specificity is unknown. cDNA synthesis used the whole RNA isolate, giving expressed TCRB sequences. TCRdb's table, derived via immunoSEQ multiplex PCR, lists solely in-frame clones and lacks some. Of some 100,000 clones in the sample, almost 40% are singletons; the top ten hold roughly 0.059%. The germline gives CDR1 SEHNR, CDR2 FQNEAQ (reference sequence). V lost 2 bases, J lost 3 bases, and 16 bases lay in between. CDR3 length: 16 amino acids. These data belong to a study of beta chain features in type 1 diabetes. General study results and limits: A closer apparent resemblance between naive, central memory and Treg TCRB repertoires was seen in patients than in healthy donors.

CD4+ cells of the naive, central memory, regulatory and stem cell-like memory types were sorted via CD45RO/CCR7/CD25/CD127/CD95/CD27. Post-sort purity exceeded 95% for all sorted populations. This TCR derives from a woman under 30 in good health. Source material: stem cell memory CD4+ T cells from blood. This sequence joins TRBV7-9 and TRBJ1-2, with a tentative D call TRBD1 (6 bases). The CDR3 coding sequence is TGTGCCAGCAGCTTAAGTGTAAACAGGGATGACTATGGCTACACCTTC. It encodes CASSLSVNRDDYGYTF.